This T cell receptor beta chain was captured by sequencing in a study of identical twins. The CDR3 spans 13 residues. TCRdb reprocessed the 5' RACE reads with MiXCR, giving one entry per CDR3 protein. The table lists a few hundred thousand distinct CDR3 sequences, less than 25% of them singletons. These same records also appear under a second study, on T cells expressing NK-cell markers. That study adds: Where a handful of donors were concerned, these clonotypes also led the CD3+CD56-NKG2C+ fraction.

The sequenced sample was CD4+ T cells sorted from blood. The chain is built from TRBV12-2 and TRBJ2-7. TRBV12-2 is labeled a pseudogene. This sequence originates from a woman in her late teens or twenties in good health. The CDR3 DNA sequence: TGTGCAAGTCGCTTAAACAGATCCTACGAGCAGTACTTC. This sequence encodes CASRLNRSYEQYF.